The clone carrying this TCR beta chain was seen more than once but under ten times. What it recognizes is unknown. This sample is part of a study of shared clonotypes between healthy human individuals. The CDR3 is 12 residues long. From germline, CDR1 is MNHEY and CDR2 SMNVEV (reference sequence). Trimming stripped 3 bases from V and 7 bases from J, with 9 bases between. General study results and limits: Shared across a handful of donors were roughly 4.7% of the naive CD4 clonotypes.

Repertoires were generated with immunoSEQ multiplex PCR, while TCRdb's copy carries only in-frame clones and drops some. Among some 1.4 million clones, roughly 96% were seen once, and the ten largest hold over 1%. The sequence was collected from a man aged 25-40 years in good health. V usage is TRBV27 and J usage is TRBJ1-1, with a tentative D call TRBD1 (5 bases). Sequences were obtained from naive CD4+ T cells sorted from blood. The sample's subset: CD45RA+ positively selected. Written as DNA, the CDR3 is TGTGCCAGCAGTTTGACGGGGGATGAAGCTTTCTTT. Its protein is CASSLTGDEAFF.